The 27 T cell receptor beta chains given below trace back to one sample, sequenced in a study of Ad26.COV2.S vaccination and SARS-CoV-2 variants. Stated treatment: some 20 received Ad26.COV2.S at low or high dose, single or two shots; about five received placebo; per-sample allocation not given. Vaccine and placebo recipients were sampled on day 63 after the first injection. Profiled with immunoSEQ multiplex PCR; TCRdb holds only in-frame clones, not every one. The sample lists approximately 250,000 clones, around nine tenths occurring once. This specimen consisted of peripheral blood, obtained in a trial of Ad26.COV2.S vaccine versus placebo. The source is a person aged 18-65 years who received the Ad26.COV2.S COVID-19 vaccine or a placebo.

This clone was observed a handful of times. The rearrangement joins TRBV5-5 to TRBJ1-1; maybe TRBD1 (5 bases). The germline CDR1 and CDR2 sequences are SGHKS and YYEKEE (reference sequence). V was trimmed by 5 bases and J by 7 bases, leaving 18 bases between them. The length of the CDR3 is 14 residues. CDR3 protein: CASRTWGRENEAFF. CDR3 sequence (DNA): TGTGCCAGCAGAACGTGGGGGAGAGAAAATGAAGCTTTCTTT.

The chain employs TRBV15 and TRBJ1-6; D call uncertain. CDR1 LNHNV and CDR2 YYDKDF come from the germline V gene (reference sequence). CDR3 size: 12 residues. The V end lost 3 bases, the J end lost 14 bases, and 11 bases lay between the germline ends. This CDR3 reads CATSSGWKSLHF. The CDR3 nucleotides read TGTGCCACCAGCAGCGGATGGAAGTCCCTCCACTTT.

For the CDR3, the DNA is TGTGCCAGCTCACCGACCCAGAACGAGCAGTACGTC. Translated, it gives CASSPTQNEQYV. V and J are TRBV18 and TRBJ2-7; no firm D call. The CDR3 is made up of 12 amino acids. Germline V gives CDR1 KGHSH, CDR2 LQKENI. The V and J ends lost 3 bases and 5 bases respectively, with 8 bases between them.

V is TRBV15 and J is TRBJ2-7; D gene ambiguous. Germline CDR1 reads LNHNV; CDR2 reads YYDKDF (reference sequence). V lost 9 bases and J 0 bases, leaving 12 bases between the germline ends. The CDR3 extends over 13 amino acids. This CDR3 is CATSPADSYEQYV. The DNA of the CDR3 is TGTGCCACTAGTCCGGCAGACTCCTACGAGCAGTACGTC.

This rearrangement joins TRBV24-1 to TRBJ1-5; 7 nucleotides align to TRBD1. This CDR3 has 16 residues. Unmatched junction bases numbered 5, after V lost 2 bases and J lost 2 bases. Germline V lookup: CDR1 KGHDR, CDR2 SFDVKD. The CDR3 region is CATSDSGQGGNQPQHF. DNA of the CDR3: TGTGCCACCAGTGATTCTGGTCAGGGGGGCAATCAGCCCCAGCATTTT.

CDR3 nucleotides: TGTGCCAGCTCAGGAGGGGGAAATGAAAAACTGTTTTTT. This codes for CASSGGGNEKLFF. The chain uses TRBV18 and TRBJ1-4, with D possibly TRBD1 on 6 matching bases. Trimming cost V 5 bases and J 5 bases, with 9 bases left between them. Germline CDR1 KGHSH, CDR2 LQKENI. The CDR3 extends over 13 amino acids.

V gene TRBV11-2 combines with J gene TRBJ2-3; D unclear. CDR1 SGHAT and CDR2 FQNNGV come from the germline V gene. V lost 3 bases to trimming and J lost 10 bases, with 8 bases between them. This CDR3 has 11 residues. Here the CDR3 reads CASSFTLSQYF. The CDR3 nucleotides read TGTGCCAGCAGCTTTACTCTTTCGCAGTATTTT.

The chain has TRBV30 and TRBJ1-6; the match to TRBD1 covers 8 bases. Germline CDR1 reads GTSNPN; CDR2 reads SVGIG (reference sequence). V gave up 0 bases and J gave up 9 bases; unmatched junction bases: 4. The CDR3 consists of 14 residues. The CDR3 coding sequence is TGTGCCTGGAGTGTCGAGACAGGGGTTTCACCCCTCCACTTT. Protein: CAWSVETGVSPLHF.

The V and J genes are TRBV7-9 and TRBJ1-4, with D hard to call. The CDR3 has 12 amino acids. The germline V gene has CDR1 SEHNR and CDR2 FQNEAQ (reference sequence). Trimming removed 4 bases at V and 8 bases at J, with 8 bases between. CDR3 in DNA: TGTGCCAGCAGCTCCACATGGGAAAAACTGTTTTTT. This encodes CASSSTWEKLFF.

This rearrangement joins TRBV2 to TRBJ2-7; D may be TRBD1 or TRBD2 (5 bases each). This CDR3 is built from 15 residues. V lost 4 bases, J lost 6 bases, and 19 bases lay in between. Germline V gene lookup returns CDR1 SNHLY and CDR2 FYNNEI. The CDR3: CASSVRGVNVGEQYF. CDR3 bases: TGTGCCAGCAGTGTGAGGGGAGTCAATGTGGGCGAGCAGTACTTC. Full variable domain (missing parts from reference TRBV2 and TRBJ2-7): EPEVTQTPSHQVTQMGQEVILRCVPISNHLYFYWYRQILGQKVEFLVSFYNNEISEKSEIFDDQFSVERPDGSNFTLKIRSTKLEDSAMYFCASSVRGVNVGEQYFGPGTRLTVT.

This clone came up a few times. The chain links TRBV14 to TRBJ2-3; D unclear. Germline V gene data show CDR1 as SGHDN and CDR2 as FVKESK. This CDR3 has 13 amino acids. Trimming took off 6 bases at V and 1 base at J, with 8 bases between the two ends. This CDR3 is CASSRFGTDTQYF. In DNA, the CDR3 is TGTGCCAGCAGTCGATTCGGCACAGATACGCAGTATTTT. The full variable domain, in which reference TRBV14 and TRBJ2-3 provide the parts outside the CDR3, is EAGVTQFPSHSVIEKGQTVTLRCDPISGHDNLYWYRRVMGKEIKFLLHFVKESKQDESGMPNNRFLAERTGGTYSTLKVQPAELEDSGVYFCASSRFGTDTQYFGPGTRLTVL.

V and J are TRBV29-1 and TRBJ2-1; a possible D gene is TRBD1 (6 bases). Germline loops: CDR1 SQVTM, CDR2 ANQGSEA. This CDR3 is built from 15 residues. The V end was cut by 2 bases, the J end by 3 bases, with 14 bases between. CDR3: CSVENPWGLYNEQFF. The CDR3, as DNA: TGCAGCGTTGAAAATCCCTGGGGGCTCTACAATGAGCAGTTCTTC.

The rearrangement joins TRBV27 to TRBJ2-1; TRBD2 matches at 8 bases. Germline CDR1 is MNHEY and CDR2 is SMNVEV (reference sequence). CDR3 length equals 14 residues. Losses at the gene ends were 6 bases for V and 6 bases for J; bases not matched to a gene: 7. CDR3 sequence: CASRILGTSNEQFF. As DNA, the CDR3 is TGTGCCAGCAGAATACTCGGGACTAGCAATGAGCAGTTCTTC.

CDR3 sequence reads: CASSLGAGDNEKLFF. Here the CDR3 DNA reads TGTGCCAGCAGCTTAGGGGCAGGGGATAATGAAAAACTGTTTTTT. The chain links TRBV7-9 to TRBJ1-4; maybe TRBD1 (6 bases). Trimming removed 1 base at V and 4 bases at J, with 10 bases between. From germline, CDR1 is SEHNR and CDR2 FQNEAQ (reference sequence). This CDR3 contains 15 residues. Full variable domain (missing parts from reference TRBV7-9 and TRBJ1-4): DTGVSQNPRHKITKRGQNVTFRCDPISEHNRLYWYRQTLGQGPEFLTYFQNEAQLEKSRLLSDRFSAERPKGSFSTLEIQRTEQGDSAMYLCASSLGAGDNEKLFFGSGTQLSVL.

CDR3 amino acids: CASSYANSGSPDTQYF. CDR3 sequence (DNA): TGTGCCAGCAGTTACGCGAATAGCGGGAGCCCAGATACGCAGTATTTT. This rearrangement joins TRBV6-5 to TRBJ2-3, with 9 bases that match TRBD2. CDR1 and CDR2 (germline): MNHEY, SVGAGI. V trimming: 2 bases; J trimming: 4 bases; junction bases outside the gene matches: 7. The CDR3 consists of 16 residues.

The J gene is TRBJ2-3, the V gene TRBV5-1; D perhaps matches TRBD2 (5 bases). The CDR3 totals 15 residues. Trimming left V 4 bases short and J 3 bases short, with 15 bases between. Germline CDR1 reads SGHRS; CDR2 reads YFSETQ. Here the CDR3 DNA reads TGCGCCAGCAGCAGGTCCCGGACTCTTACAGATACGCAGTATTTT. Protein: CASSRSRTLTDTQYF.

The chain combines TRBV29-1 with TRBJ1-2; D perhaps matches TRBD1 (6 bases). This CDR3 has 12 residues. Germline assignment: CDR1 SQVTM and CDR2 ANQGSEA. The V end was cut by 4 bases, the J end by 4 bases, with 10 bases between. The CDR3, as DNA: TGCAGCGTTGGGCAGGGGAGCTATGGCTACACCTTC. This translates into CSVGQGSYGYTF.

This sequence joins TRBV4-3 and TRBJ2-7, with 10 bases matching TRBD1. CDR3 length: 17 amino acids. J lost 1 base, V lost 1 base, and 7 bases had no gene match. Germline CDR1 reads LGHNA; CDR2 reads YSLEER. The CDR3, as DNA: TGCGCCAGCAGCCAAGGAAAAGGGACAGGGGAGTCCTACGAGCAGTACTTC. It encodes CASSQGKGTGESYEQYF.

This chain connects TRBV18 to TRBJ2-5; TRBD1 or TRBD2 may be the D gene (5 bases each). Germline assignment: CDR1 KGHSH and CDR2 LQKENI. The ends were cut back, 3 bases at V and 7 bases at J, with 9 bases in the middle. The CDR3 runs to 12 residues. DNA for the CDR3: TGTGCCAGCTCACCTGATGGGGGGACCCAGTACTTC. Its translation is CASSPDGGTQYF.

This clone was picked up a small number of times. The V and J genes are TRBV4-3 and TRBJ1-3; the D is unclear. The ends were cut back, 1 base at V and 0 bases at J, with 13 bases in the middle. This CDR3 has 17 residues. The germline CDR1 and CDR2 sequences are LGHNA and YSLEER. CDR3 DNA sequence: TGCGCCAGCAGCCAAGTTACGGGGAGCCCCTCTGGAAACACCATATATTTT. Protein sequence: CASSQVTGSPSGNTIYF.

The chain recombines TRBV3-1 (or the pseudogene TRBV3-2) with TRBJ2-3, with 12 bases aligning to TRBD2. The CDR3 contains 19 residues. The germline CDR1 and CDR2 sequences are LGHDT and YNNKEL (reference sequence). V lost 3 bases to trimming and J lost 5 bases; unmatched junction nucleotides: 15. The CDR3 sequence is CASSHGLAGIASSVDTQYF. The CDR3 nucleotides read TGTGCCAGCAGCCACGGACTAGCGGGGATCGCCTCATCTGTAGATACGCAGTATTTT.

This clone was picked up a small number of times. V gene TRBV28 combines with J gene TRBJ1-2; 8 bases match TRBD1. Germline V gene sequence: CDR1 MDHEN, CDR2 SYDVKM. Trimming cost V 7 bases and J 1 base; bases outside gene matches: 2. This CDR3 is 13 amino acids long. CDR3 in DNA: TGTGCCAGCACAGGGGGCTTTAACTATGGCTACACCTTC. This codes for CASTGGFNYGYTF.

The chain couples TRBV15 to TRBJ2-3; D is uncertain. The V end lost 1 base, the J end lost 0 bases, and 8 bases lay between the germline ends. The CDR3 sequence is 15 residues long. From germline, CDR1 is LNHNV and CDR2 YYDKDF (reference sequence). DNA for the CDR3: TGTGCCACCAGCAGAGCCACGGCTAGCACAGATACGCAGTATTTT. It codes for CATSRATASTDTQYF.

This rearrangement joins TRBV19 to TRBJ1-3, with D maybe TRBD1 (6 bases). V lost 5 bases, J lost 4 bases, and 12 bases lay in between. Germline V gene lookup returns CDR1 LNHDA and CDR2 SQIVND (reference sequence). The CDR3 covers 14 residues. The CDR3 spells CASSPQGVGNTIYF. As DNA, the CDR3 is TGTGCCAGTAGTCCACAGGGAGTCGGAAACACCATATATTTT.

This sequence joins TRBV11-3 and TRBJ2-5; D remains unclear. CDR1 and CDR2 from the germline V gene are SGHNT and YENEEA. The ends were cut back, 5 bases at V and 5 bases at J, with 9 bases in the middle. This CDR3 spans 12 amino acids. Written as DNA, the CDR3 is TGTGCCAGCAGCCCCACCGGGGAGACCCAGTACTTC. This encodes CASSPTGETQYF.

This chain joins TRBV5-6 and TRBJ2-3; no reliable D call. From germline, CDR1 is SGHDT and CDR2 YYEEEE. The CDR3 loop spans 15 amino acids. Trimming pared 4 bases from V and 1 base from J, leaving 13 bases between. The DNA of the CDR3 is TGTGCCAGCAGCGATGGAACGGCCCGCACAGATACGCAGTATTTT. This sequence encodes CASSDGTARTDTQYF.

The rearrangement links TRBV4-3 to TRBJ2-1, with TRBD2 matching over 8 bases. The germline gives CDR1 LGHNA, CDR2 YSLEER. The V gene end was trimmed by 4 bases and the J gene end by 5 bases; junction bases not matched to a gene: 4. This CDR3 comprises 14 residues. In DNA, the CDR3 is TGCGCCAGCAGCCGGGGACTAGAAAACAATGAGCAGTTCTTC. The encoded protein is CASSRGLENNEQFF.